By share of the sample, the clone carrying this TCR beta chain is large. What it binds is not known. The sample has other DNA sequences that encode this CDR3 too. 60 Vbeta and 13 Jbeta primers were used in PCR. Generated by immunoSEQ multiplex PCR, the TCRdb table keeps only in-frame clones and is missing some. The data hold some 200,000 clones, with about 70% observed a single time. Per the germline V gene, CDR1 is LNHNV and CDR2 is YYDKDF (reference sequence). The CDR3 runs to 16 residues. The germline V and J ends were trimmed by 0 bases and 0 bases, with 6 bases remaining between them. This record comes from a study of cytomegalovirus exposure and HLA in healthy donors. Study background: Roughly 180 million T cells yielded about 120 million unique TCR beta sequences, as an earlier analysis found.

The study, taken as a whole, reports: Immune exposure was documented only through CMV serostatus.

Sequenced material: PBMCs. The receptor was isolated from a woman in her 30s in good health and CMV-seronegative. The V gene is TRBV15, the J gene TRBJ2-6; D uncertain. The CDR3 region has the DNA TGTGCCACCAGCAGAGATCCGAGCTCTGGGGCCAACGTCCTGACTTTC. It is translated as CATSRDPSSGANVLTF.